One sample yielded the 29 T cell receptor beta chains listed below, sequenced in a study of T cell changes during pregnancy in multiple sclerosis. Here immunoSEQ multiplex PCR was the method, and the copy in TCRdb shows in-frame clones only, minus some. This table has about 38,000 clones, 90% appearing once. The sample in question was CD4+ T cells from peripheral blood mononuclear cells, obtained in the second trimester of pregnancy. These receptors originate from a female donor with multiple sclerosis, enrolled in a pregnancy study.

V is TRBV19 and J is TRBJ2-3; TRBD2 agrees at 7 bases. CDR3 size: 15 residues. Germline V gene data show CDR1 as LNHDA and CDR2 as SQIVND (reference sequence). The V segment lost 0 bases and the J segment 4 bases; nucleotides outside the gene matches: 4. The CDR3 coding sequence is TGTGCCAGTAGTATAGAGGCGGGAGCCTCAGATACGCAGTATTTT. Translated, it gives CASSIEAGASDTQYF.

V gene TRBV2 combines with J gene TRBJ2-7; tentative D call: TRBD1 (6 bases). Trimming shortened V by 6 bases and J by 0 bases, and 15 bases separated the two germline ends. The CDR3 runs to 15 residues. Germline CDR1 SNHLY, CDR2 FYNNEI. In nucleotides, the CDR3 is TGTGCCAGCAGCCCCGACAGGCTAAGCTCCTACGAGCAGTACTTC. This translates into CASSPDRLSSYEQYF.

The chain has TRBV2 and TRBJ1-5; a possible D gene is TRBD1 (6 bases). Trimming shortened V by 4 bases and J by 7 bases, and 11 bases separated the two germline ends. The germline V gene has CDR1 SNHLY and CDR2 FYNNEI. The CDR3 runs to 13 residues. The DNA for the CDR3 is TGTGCCAGCAGTGCCCCCAGGGGACAGCCCCAGCATTTT. Translated: CASSAPRGQPQHF.

The rearrangement joins TRBV6-1 to TRBJ2-3, with D tentatively TRBD2 (6 bases). Germline V gene lookup returns CDR1 MNHNS and CDR2 SASEGT. The V gene lost 4 bases and the J gene lost 3 bases, with 14 bases spanning the gap. The CDR3 length is 15 residues. The CDR3 DNA sequence: TGTGCCAGCAGTGGGAGAGCGGGTCCAACAGATACGCAGTATTTT. This translates into CASSGRAGPTDTQYF.

J is TRBJ2-1 and V is TRBV4-2; a weak D match, TRBD2 (5 bases). V dropped 4 bases and J dropped 10 bases, with 8 bases sitting between them. Germline lookup yields CDR1 LGHNA and CDR2 YNFKEQ. The CDR3 is 11 amino acids. The DNA of the CDR3 is TGTGCCAGCAGCCGTAGCGACGAGCAGTTCTTC. Encoded protein: CASSRSDEQFF.

This clone showed up just once. The chain employs TRBV20-1 and TRBJ2-5, with 8 nucleotides matching TRBD2. The CDR3 has 11 residues. The V segment lost 8 bases and the J segment 5 bases; nucleotides outside the gene matches: 4. CDR1 DFQATT and CDR2 SNEGSKA come from the germline V gene (reference sequence). DNA of the CDR3: TGCAGTCCCTTAGCGGGGGAGACCCAGTACTTC. Its translation is CSPLAGETQYF.

CDR3 DNA: TGTGCCAGCAGCTTAGGGGGACTAGCGGGAGGCTCCTACGAGCAGTACTTC. Amino acids: CASSLGGLAGGSYEQYF. The chain combines TRBV7-6 with TRBJ2-7; 15 bases line up with TRBD2. Germline V CDR1 and CDR2: SGHVS, FNYEAQ. V lost 1 base and J lost 0; bases outside the gene matches: 1. The CDR3 consists of 17 residues.

DNA of the CDR3: TGTGCCAGCAGCACCCCCGGCGGGGGGCGCGGCACCGGGGAGCTGTTTTTT. This codes for CASSTPGGGRGTGELFF. The chain combines TRBV7-9 with TRBJ2-2; the match to TRBD2 covers 8 bases. V lost 5 bases to trimming and J lost 4 bases; unmatched junction nucleotides: 12. The CDR3 covers 17 residues. Germline values: CDR1 SEHNR, CDR2 FQNEAQ (reference sequence).

This chain connects TRBV19 to TRBJ1-1; D is ambiguous. The CDR3 sequence is 12 residues long. Germline V gene data show CDR1 as LNHDA and CDR2 as SQIVND (reference sequence). Trimming took 6 bases from V and 0 from J, leaving 5 bases between them. The CDR3 region has the DNA TGTGCCAGTAGCCGGTTGAACACTGAAGCTTTCTTT. This encodes CASSRLNTEAFF.

The chain carries TRBV7-2 and TRBJ1-1; tentative D call: TRBD1 (5 bases). V was trimmed by 3 bases and J by 1 base, leaving 9 bases between them. The CDR3 has 14 residues. CDR1 and CDR2 (germline): SGHTA, FQGNSA. This CDR3 is CASSLGRSNTEAFF. The CDR3 DNA is TGTGCCAGCAGCTTGGGGCGGTCGAACACTGAAGCTTTCTTT.

This clone was picked up one time. The V call is TRBV2, the J call TRBJ2-1; 10 bases agree with TRBD2. J lost 2 bases, V lost 8 bases, and 6 bases had no gene match. CDR1 SNHLY and CDR2 FYNNEI come from the germline V gene. The CDR3 is 15 residues long. Here the CDR3 reads CASGATSGTYNEQFF. The CDR3 DNA sequence: TGTGCCAGCGGGGCCACTAGCGGGACCTACAATGAGCAGTTCTTC.

This chain joins TRBV10-3 and TRBJ2-5; 7 nucleotides match TRBD2. The CDR3 sequence is 16 residues long. Germline V gene data show CDR1 as ENHRY and CDR2 as SYGVKD. V was clipped by 8 bases and J by 4 bases; unmatched bases: 16. The CDR3 DNA reads as TGTGCCATCCAAGAGGGAGGGAGTTATGGATCAGAGACCCAGTACTTC. Its protein product is CAIQEGGSYGSETQYF.

The table lists this clone with a count of one. This chain connects TRBV10-3 to TRBJ2-7, with a weak D call TRBD1 (6 bases). Trimming took 6 bases from V and 3 from J, leaving 9 bases between them. This CDR3 has 12 amino acids. Germline V gene data show CDR1 as ENHRY and CDR2 as SYGVKD. CDR3 sequence reads: CAIRDSRYEQYF. In nucleotides, the CDR3 is TGTGCCATCAGGGACAGTCGCTACGAGCAGTACTTC.

The chain's CDR3 is CASSGGLAGRQYF. CDR3 DNA sequence: TGTGCCAGCAGCGGAGGACTAGCGGGAAGGCAGTACTTC. This chain connects TRBV11-3 to TRBJ2-7; TRBD2 matches at 12 bases. The CDR3 is 13 amino acids. V dropped 5 bases and J dropped 9; count of bases not matched to a gene: 5. Per germline, CDR1 SGHNT and CDR2 YENEEA.

A note on this clone: Different DNA sequences within this sample yield the same CDR3. V and J are TRBV19 and TRBJ1-3, with D perhaps matching TRBD1 (6 bases). Between the trimmed V and J ends, which lost 5 bases and 0 bases, there was a span of 17 bases. The V gene's germline CDR1 is LNHDA and CDR2 SQIVND (reference sequence). CDR3 length: 17 residues. Here the CDR3 DNA reads TGTGCCAGTAGTCTACCCTTGACAGGCGTCTCTGGAAACACCATATATTTT. It specifies CASSLPLTGVSGNTIYF.

The V and J genes are TRBV4-2 and TRBJ1-2, with TRBD1 identical over 9 bases. Unmatched junction bases numbered 8, after V lost 5 bases and J lost 4 bases. CDR1 is LGHNA and CDR2 is YNFKEQ in the germline V gene. The CDR3 runs 15 residues. The CDR3 here is CASSVDRGSGYGYTF. DNA of the CDR3: TGTGCCAGCAGCGTAGACAGGGGGTCCGGCTATGGCTACACCTTC.

CDR3 protein: CASRRTGSYEQYF. The DNA of the CDR3 is TGCGCCAGCAGACGGACAGGCTCCTACGAGCAGTACTTC. The rearrangement links TRBV5-1 to TRBJ2-7; 7 bases agree with TRBD1. The germline V gene has CDR1 SGHRS and CDR2 YFSETQ. V was clipped by 5 bases and J by 0 bases; unmatched bases: 2. The CDR3 spans 13 residues.

This sequence joins TRBV11-2 and TRBJ1-1; no reliable D call. The CDR3 totals 14 residues. Germline CDR1 and CDR2: SGHAT and FQNNGV. Trimming stripped 2 bases from V and 1 base from J, with 8 bases between. The CDR3, as DNA: TGTGCCAGCAGCTTACCTCGACAGAACACTGAAGCTTTCTTT. Translating it yields CASSLPRQNTEAFF.

This clone has more than one count but fewer than ten. The J gene is TRBJ2-1, the V gene TRBV29-1, with D possibly being TRBD1 (5 bases). Germline assignment: CDR1 SQVTM and CDR2 ANQGSEA. The length of the CDR3 is 13 residues. V was shortened by 2 bases and J by 5 bases, with 10 bases between the two germline ends. CDR3 in amino acids: CSVEQGPNNEQFF. CDR3 DNA sequence: TGCAGCGTTGAACAGGGTCCCAACAATGAGCAGTTCTTC.

This chain links TRBV21-1 with TRBJ2-7; the table's D call TRBD2 went unverified against the DNA. TRBV21-1 is given as a pseudogene. The length of the CDR3 is 19 residues. The CDR3 sequence is CASSKAFWQREGPSYEQYF. CDR3 nucleotides: TGTGCCAGCAGCAAAGCCTTTTGGCAGCGGGAGGGCCCTTCCTACGAGCAGTACTTC.

The V gene is TRBV5-1, the J gene TRBJ2-7; 11 bases are a match to TRBD2. CDR3 length equals 15 residues. The V gene's germline CDR1 is SGHRS and CDR2 YFSETQ. V lost 2 bases, J lost 0 bases, and 1 base stayed unmatched. The CDR3 loop reads CASSFSGRDSYEQYF. CDR3 nucleotides: TGCGCCAGCAGCTTTAGCGGGAGGGACTCCTACGAGCAGTACTTC.

V and J are TRBV5-1 and TRBJ2-7, with a tentative D call TRBD1 (5 bases). This CDR3 spans 14 amino acids. CDR1 is SGHRS, CDR2 YFSETQ, per germline. V was cut by 1 base and J by 3 bases, with 11 bases left in between. The CDR3 region is CASSLPGKVYEQYF. In nucleotides, the CDR3 is TGCGCCAGCAGCTTGCCAGGGAAAGTCTACGAGCAGTACTTC.

J is TRBJ2-1 and V is TRBV9; TRBD2 agrees at 7 bases. The CDR3 runs to 15 residues. V lost 2 bases and J lost 5; bases outside the gene matches: 7. Germline V gives CDR1 SGDLS, CDR2 YYNGEE. CDR3: CASSVALAPNNEQFF. The CDR3, as DNA: TGTGCCAGCAGCGTGGCACTAGCGCCCAACAATGAGCAGTTCTTC.

This clone was found a few times. V is TRBV5-1 and J is TRBJ2-3; D uncertain. This CDR3 has 14 amino acids. Germline V gives CDR1 SGHRS, CDR2 YFSETQ. Trimming stripped 4 bases from V and 1 base from J, with 10 bases between. The chain's CDR3 is CASSPPPGTDTQYF. The CDR3 nucleotides read TGCGCCAGCAGCCCCCCTCCGGGCACAGATACGCAGTATTTT.

This clone has a single count. The chain has TRBV7-9 and TRBJ1-4; the D gene is possibly TRBD1 (6 bases). Trimming left V 4 bases short and J 7 bases short, with 16 bases between. The CDR3 loop spans 15 amino acids. From germline, CDR1 is SEHNR and CDR2 FQNEAQ (reference sequence). The chain's CDR3 is CASSSSAGGGEKLFF. In DNA form, the CDR3 reads TGTGCCAGCAGCTCTAGTGCGGGGGGCGGTGAAAAACTGTTTTTT. Full variable domain (outside the CDR3, taken from reference TRBV7-9 and TRBJ1-4): DTGVSQNPRHKITKRGQNVTFRCDPISEHNRLYWYRQTLGQGPEFLTYFQNEAQLEKSRLLSDRFSAERPKGSFSTLEIQRTEQGDSAMYLCASSSSAGGGEKLFFGSGTQLSVL.

This rearrangement joins TRBV4-2 to TRBJ1-3; TRBD1 aligns across 7 bases. Losses at the gene ends were 8 bases for V and 4 bases for J; bases not matched to a gene: 14. The length of the CDR3 is 16 residues. Germline V gene sequence: CDR1 LGHNA, CDR2 YNFKEQ. CDR3: CASSSGTATWGNTIYF. The DNA for the CDR3 is TGTGCCAGCTCCTCGGGGACAGCGACGTGGGGAAACACCATATATTTT.

This sequence joins TRBV27 and TRBJ1-2; 9 bases are shared with TRBD1. CDR1 and CDR2 from the germline V gene are MNHEY and SMNVEV (reference sequence). This CDR3 region has 14 residues. V lost 8 bases to trimming and J lost 9 bases; unmatched junction nucleotides: 13. For the CDR3, the DNA is TGTGCCAGCGCCCTTGGGACAGGGTTAAATAGCTACACCTTC. Translating it yields CASALGTGLNSYTF.

The CDR3 loop reads CASSLAGQTELPFQETQYF. CDR3 DNA sequence: TGTGCCAGCAGCTTAGCCGGACAGACTGAATTACCTTTCCAAGAGACCCAGTACTTC. The chain combines TRBV11-2 with TRBJ2-5, with a weak D call TRBD1 (6 bases). Trimming removed 1 base from V and 1 base from J, with 22 bases in between. Germline V gene data show CDR1 as SGHAT and CDR2 as FQNNGV. The CDR3 has 19 amino acids. The full variable domain, rest sourced from reference TRBV11-2 and TRBJ2-5, is EAGVAQSPRYKIIEKRQSVAFWCNPISGHATLYWYQQILGQGPKLLIQFQNNGVVDDSQLPKDRFSAERLKGVDSTLKIQPAKLEDSAVYLCASSLAGQTELPFQETQYFGPGTRLLVL.

The chain recombines TRBV18 with TRBJ1-1; TRBD1 matches 10 bases. The CDR3 is 14 residues long. Germline assignment: CDR1 KGHSH and CDR2 LQKENI. The V gene end was trimmed by 3 bases and the J gene end by 4 bases; junction bases not matched to a gene: 2. The CDR3 sequence: CASSPGTGATEAFF. The CDR3 region has the DNA TGTGCCAGCTCACCGGGGACAGGGGCCACTGAAGCTTTCTTT. Looking up the rest from reference TRBV18 and TRBJ1-1 gives the full variable domain: NAGVMQNPRHLVRRRGQEARLRCSPMKGHSHVYWYRQLPEEGLKFMVYLQKENIIDESGMPKERFSAEFPKEGPSILRIQQVVRGDSAAYFCASSPGTGATEAFFGQGTRLTVV.